The T cell receptor beta chain under discussion was sequenced for a study of CD4+ T cells in melanoma. TCRdb's copy holds only in-frame clones and misses some; the assay was immunoSEQ multiplex PCR. The sample lists about 10,000 clones; 50% to 75% were seen once. The germline gives CDR1 MNHEY, CDR2 SVGAGI. Trimming stripped 2 bases from V and 2 bases from J, with 6 bases between. This CDR3 spans 13 amino acids. Points from the study as a whole: Neoantigen-specific CD4+ T cells in melanoma reportedly had diverse differentiation states. A reported correlation linked neoantigen-specific CD4+ T cells to CD8+, macrophage and B cell function.

A remark on this clone: Its antigen is still unknown.

The TCR comes from a human donor with melanoma. The genes are TRBV6-5 and TRBJ1-1; no firm D call. Sequencing was carried out using cells from a culture (not recorded whether cultured in vitro). This CDR3 is CASSYVSNTEAFF. The CDR3, as DNA: TGTGCCAGCAGTTACGTTTCAAACACTGAAGCTTTCTTT.